This is a list of T cell receptor beta chains from one sample in a study of spatial heterogeneity in lung cancer. TCRdb reprocessed the 5' RACE reads via MiXCR and lists one record per CDR3 protein. The sample shows about 9,800 distinct CDR3 sequences, about 6% of them seen only once. Specimen: lung tumor tissue, collected at surgery. These TCRs come from a male donor with early-stage non-small cell lung cancer. The CDR3 runs from the conserved cysteine through the conserved F or W. D genes are given only for firm matches. Size values are once, few and many counts, or a class for expanded clones, and some rows have none.

>many|14|TRBV7-6|TRBJ1-2|.
CASSFMAGQDGYTF
TGTGCCAGCAGCTTCATGGCGGGGCAGGATGGCTACACCTTC
>many|17|TRBV12-3/TRBV12-4|TRBJ1-5|.
CASSLRQFSSINQPQHF
TGTGCCAGCAGTCTTAGACAGTTTAGCTCTATCAATCAGCCCCAGCATTTT
>many|15|TRBV20-1|TRBJ2-1|.
CSANTWKGDGDEQFF
TGCAGTGCCAACACCTGGAAGGGGGATGGTGATGAGCAGTTCTTC
>.|18|TRBV7-3|TRBJ2-1|TRBD2
CASSPRGSGGRSYNEQFF
TGTGCCAGCAGCCCTCGCGGTTCGGGGGGGCGCTCCTACAATGAGCAGTTCTTC
>many|14|TRBV7-9|TRBJ2-7|.
CASSPSATLYEQYF
TGTGCCAGCAGCCCAAGTGCAACCTTGTACGAGCAGTACTTC
>many|12|TRBV20-1|TRBJ2-3|.
CSASPGRDTQYF
TGCAGTGCTAGTCCCGGCAGAGATACGCAGTATTTT
>many|17|TRBV21-1|TRBJ1-5|.
CASSKARRGRLNQPQHF
TGTGCCAGCAGCAAAGCTCGGAGGGGGCGGCTCAATCAGCCCCAGCATTTT
>many|14|TRBV11-2|TRBJ2-7|.
CASSLTPGAYEQYF
TGTGCCAGCAGCTTAACACCGGGAGCGTACGAGCAGTACTTC
>medium-sized|16|TRBV7-9|TRBJ2-3|.
CASSLGTKLATDTQYF
TGTGCCAGCAGCTTAGGCACCAAGCTAGCCACAGATACGCAGTATTTT
>medium-sized|12|TRBV20-1|TRBJ1-2|.
CSASRGKAGYTF
TGCAGTGCTAGCAGGGGAAAAGCCGGCTACACCTTC
>few|15|TRBV5-6|TRBJ1-5|.
CASSRTGFGNQPQHF
TGTGCCAGCAGCCGTACAGGGTTTGGCAATCAGCCCCAGCATTTT
>many|15|TRBV5-4|TRBJ1-2|TRBD1
CASSSRTGLIYGYTF
TGTGCCAGCAGCTCAAGGACAGGGCTAATCTATGGCTACACCTTC
>many|15|TRBV20-1|TRBJ2-2|.
CSARDWIQNTGELFF
TGCAGTGCTAGAGATTGGATTCAGAACACCGGGGAGCTGTTTTTT
>.|14|TRBV5-1|TRBJ1-5|.
CASSLDGTHQPQHF
TGCGCCAGCAGCTTGGACGGGACTCATCAGCCCCAGCATTTT
>many|16|TRBV12-5|TRBJ2-1|TRBD1
CASGLVQGLGYNEQFF
TGTGCTAGTGGTTTGGTACAGGGGCTAGGGTACAATGAGCAGTTCTTC
>many|14|TRBV10-2|TRBJ2-1|TRBD2
CASSLGVAGDEQFF
TGCGCCAGCAGCCTCGGGGTAGCGGGGGATGAGCAGTTCTTC
>many|14|TRBV20-1|TRBJ2-3|TRBD2
CSAQRAGATDTQYF
TGCAGTGCTCAAAGAGCGGGAGCAACAGATACGCAGTATTTT
>.|13|TRBV12-3/TRBV12-4|TRBJ2-7|.
CASSLGQIYEQYF
TGTGCCAGCAGTCTCGGACAGATCTACGAGCAGTACTTC
>.|16|TRBV2|TRBJ2-1|.
CASSESRYSVMDEQFF
TGTGCCAGCAGTGAAAGTAGATACTCTGTTATGGATGAGCAGTTCTTC
>medium-sized|15|TRBV10-3|TRBJ2-2|.
CAISANSGAGGELFF
TGTGCCATCAGCGCTAACTCAGGGGCGGGCGGGGAGCTGTTTTTT
>once|14|TRBV11-3|TRBJ1-3|.
CASSQGGYGNTIYF
TGTGCCAGCAGCCAGGGCGGGTACGGAAACACCATATATTTT
>many|17|TRBV12-5|TRBJ1-6|TRBD1
CASGLSTPDRGLSPLHF
TGTGCTAGTGGTTTGTCCACTCCGGACAGGGGGCTGTCACCCCTCCACTTT
>many|12|TRBV7-3|TRBJ2-5|.
CASSKDDGTQYF
TGTGCCAGCAGCAAGGATGACGGGACCCAGTACTTC
>many|17|TRBV20-1|TRBJ2-3|TRBD1
CSATTGTGGSWADTQYF
TGCAGTGCCACCACCGGGACAGGGGGCAGTTGGGCAGATACGCAGTATTTT